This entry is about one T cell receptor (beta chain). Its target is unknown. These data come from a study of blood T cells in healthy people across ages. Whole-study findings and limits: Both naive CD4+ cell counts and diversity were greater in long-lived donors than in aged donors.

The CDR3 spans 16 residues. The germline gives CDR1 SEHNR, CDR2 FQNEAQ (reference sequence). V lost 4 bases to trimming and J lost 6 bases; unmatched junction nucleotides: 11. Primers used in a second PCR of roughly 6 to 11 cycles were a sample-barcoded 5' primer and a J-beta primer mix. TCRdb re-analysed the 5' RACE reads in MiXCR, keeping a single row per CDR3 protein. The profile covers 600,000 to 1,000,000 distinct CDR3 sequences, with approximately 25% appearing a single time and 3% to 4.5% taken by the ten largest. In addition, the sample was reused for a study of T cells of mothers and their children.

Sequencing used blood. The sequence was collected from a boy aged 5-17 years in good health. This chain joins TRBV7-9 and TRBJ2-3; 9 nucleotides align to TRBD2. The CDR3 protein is CASSSRVSGSGDTQYF. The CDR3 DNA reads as TGTGCCAGCAGCTCCCGGGTTAGCGGGAGTGGTGATACGCAGTATTTT.